The clone carrying this T cell receptor beta chain was detected only a few times. Its antigen is unknown. This sample was taken from a study of T cells after yellow fever vaccination. Study details: Where fractions had low cell numbers, libraries were prepared from them with the SMART-Seq v4 Ultra Low Input RNA kit.

The 5'RACE template-switching step produced TCR cDNA and added a universal primer site and UMIs. In TCRdb, the 5' RACE reads were re-called with MiXCR into one record per CDR3 protein. The data hold about 240,000 distinct CDR3 sequences, with about 7% observed a single time. The CDR3 totals 17 residues. Germline assignment: CDR1 SGHTA and CDR2 FQGNSA. V dropped 5 bases and J dropped 4; count of bases not matched to a gene: 16. The study's findings and limits: One caveat is that FACS-sorted repertoires could contain abundant clonotypes contaminating from the bulk population. When the response was secondary, it was weaker but reached its peak faster, day 5 versus 15.

The source was CD4+ T cells sorted from PBMCs, collected 15 days after the yellow fever booster vaccination. This chain connects TRBV7-2 to TRBJ2-7; 8 bases agree with TRBD1. This TCR derives from a man younger than 40 who received the YFV17D yellow fever vaccine. In DNA form, the CDR3 reads TGTGCCAGCAGCCTCCTGGACTCGGGGACAGGACGGTACGAGCAGTACTTC. It codes for CASSLLDSGTGRYEQYF. Full variable domain (outside the CDR3, taken from reference TRBV7-2 and TRBJ2-7): GAGVSQSPSNKVTEKGKDVELRCDPISGHTALYWYRQSLGQGLEFLIYFQGNSAPDKSGLPSDRFSAERTGGSVSTLTIQRTQQEDSAVYLCASSLLDSGTGRYEQYFGPGTRLTVT.